Shown below are 4 T cell receptor beta chains from a single sample sequenced in a study of shared clonotypes between healthy human individuals. The protocol was immunoSEQ multiplex PCR, while the TCRdb copy is restricted to in-frame clones and leaves out a portion. The sample comprises roughly 500,000 clones, roughly 78% of which are singletons, and 13% rests with the top ten. Sequencing used PBMCs. The origin of the receptors is a woman in her thirties or forties in good health. Some clones in this sample may be carry-over from other donors' samples.

V gene TRBV7-9 combines with J gene TRBJ2-2, with TRBD2 identical over 8 bases. This CDR3 has 16 residues. J gave up 2 bases and V 4 bases, and 6 bases lay outside the gene matches. Germline V CDR1 and CDR2: SEHNR, FQNEAQ (reference sequence). This CDR3 is CASSWPSGRNTGELFF. CDR3 bases: TGTGCCAGCAGCTGGCCTAGCGGGCGAAACACCGGGGAGCTGTTTTTT.

V usage is TRBV11-2 and J usage is TRBJ1-1, with unresolved D. CDR1 is SGHAT, CDR2 FQNNGV, per germline. V lost 2 bases and J lost 2, with 0 bases in between. The CDR3 is made up of 11 amino acids. Here the CDR3 DNA reads TGTGCCAGCAGCTTAAACACTGAAGCTTTCTTT. Encoded protein: CASSLNTEAFF. The complete variable domain, with remaining parts taken from reference TRBV11-2 and TRBJ1-1, reads EAGVAQSPRYKIIEKRQSVAFWCNPISGHATLYWYQQILGQGPKLLIQFQNNGVVDDSQLPKDRFSAERLKGVDSTLKIQPAKLEDSAVYLCASSLNTEAFFGQGTRLTVV.

The rearrangement links TRBV11-2 to TRBJ1-1; no definite D call. Looked up from germline, CDR1 is SGHAT and CDR2 is FQNNGV. The ends were cut back, 5 bases at V and 1 base at J, with 8 bases in the middle. This CDR3 spans 13 amino acids. The CDR3 DNA is TGTGCCAGCAGCCTAACAGCGAACACTGAAGCTTTCTTT. This codes for CASSLTANTEAFF.

This chain joins TRBV7-2 and TRBJ2-2; D uncertain. Trimming removed 3 bases at V and 8 bases at J, with 7 bases between. In germline, CDR1 is SGHTA, CDR2 FQGNSA. This CDR3 region has 12 residues. The CDR3 region is CASSFYRGELFF. The CDR3 DNA follows: TGTGCCAGCAGCTTCTATCGAGGGGAGCTGTTTTTT.